Listed below are T cell receptor beta chains from one sample, sequenced in a study of CD8 T cells in Susac syndrome. TCRdb independently ran MiXCR on the immunoSEQ multiplex PCR reads; one entry per CDR3 protein. The sample includes over 100,000 distinct CDR3 sequences, about 96% of them seen just once. The specimen was CD4+ T cells from PBMCs. The receptor set was obtained from a human donor in good health. Each CDR3 is given with its conserved first and last residue.

TRBJ2-7 | TRBV28 | CASSPGLPYEQYF
TRBJ1-3 | TRBV18 | CASSPIAGDGNTIYF
TRBJ2-1 | TRBV7-2 | CASSQTIRSYNEQFF
TRBJ1-4 | TRBV5-1 | CASSLGPGDGEKLFF
TRBJ1-1 | TRBV29-1 | CSVEVGGGGTEAFF
TRBJ2-6 | TRBV12-3/TRBV12-4 | CASRGFSGANVLTF
TRBJ2-1 | TRBV7-9 | CASGRLTGRASYNEQFF
TRBJ2-3 | TRBV5-1 | CASSLEGGPDTQYF
TRBJ2-5 | TRBV6-5 | CASSYSIPPSEGETQYF
TRBJ2-6 | TRBV19 | CASSPVSSRANVLTF